These 22 T cell receptor beta chains share one sample of origin, sequenced in a study of blood T cell repertoires in COVID-19. Sequenced by immunoSEQ multiplex PCR; TCRdb stores in-frame clones only, minus some. The sample carries 250,000 or so clones, 88% recorded once. The sequencing input was peripheral blood. The receptors shown here come from a woman younger than 45 with acute or convalescent COVID-19.

The chain combines TRBV19 with TRBJ1-1, with TRBD1 matching 7 bases. This CDR3 spans 15 amino acids. The junction had 4 bases not matched to a gene; V was cut back by 3 bases and J by 0 bases. Germline V lookup: CDR1 LNHDA, CDR2 SQIVND (reference sequence). The chain's CDR3 is CASSIQGGLNTEAFF. Here the CDR3 DNA reads TGTGCCAGTAGTATTCAGGGGGGCCTGAACACTGAAGCTTTCTTT.

This clone has just one count. CDR3 bases: TGCGCCAGCAGCGCGTCTGGGGGGGCTGAAGCTTTCTTT. It yields the protein CASSASGGAEAFF. The V gene is TRBV5-1, the J gene TRBJ1-1; tentative D call: TRBD1 (5 bases). V shed 4 bases and J shed 6 bases, with 13 bases lying between them. CDR1 SGHRS and CDR2 YFSETQ come from the germline V gene. The CDR3 covers 13 residues.

This rearrangement joins TRBV30 to TRBJ2-1; 9 bases agree with TRBD2. The CDR3 is 15 residues long. Germline V gives CDR1 GTSNPN, CDR2 SVGIG (reference sequence). Trimming cost V 3 bases and J 7 bases; bases outside gene matches: 10. The chain's CDR3 is CAWSVAGGPGNEQFF. Written as DNA, the CDR3 is TGTGCCTGGAGCGTCGCGGGAGGGCCGGGAAATGAGCAGTTCTTC. Drawing the rest from reference TRBV30 and TRBJ2-1, the complete variable domain is SQTIHQWPATLVQPVGSPLSLECTVEGTSNPNLYWYRQAAGRGLQLLFYSVGIGQISSEVPQNLSASRPQDRQFILSSKKLLLSDSGFYLCAWSVAGGPGNEQFFGPGTRLTVL.

The rearrangement uses TRBV9 and TRBJ2-1, with a weak D call TRBD2 (5 bases). This CDR3 is 16 amino acids long. Germline CDR1 reads SGDLS; CDR2 reads YYNGEE. V dropped 0 bases and J dropped 6 bases, with 16 bases sitting between them. The CDR3 sequence is CASSVGESLRGNEQFF. CDR3 bases: TGTGCCAGCAGCGTAGGTGAGTCCCTCCGGGGCAATGAGCAGTTCTTC. The full variable domain, its missing parts supplied by reference TRBV9 and TRBJ2-1, is DSGVTQTPKHLITATGQRVTLRCSPRSGDLSVYWYQQSLDQGLQFLIQYYNGEERAKGNILERFSAQQFPDLHSELNLSSLELGDSALYFCASSVGESLRGNEQFFGPGTRLTVL.

This chain uses TRBV28 with TRBJ1-4, with D hard to call. The CDR3 is 14 residues long. Trimming took 2 bases from V and 2 from J, leaving 6 bases between them. The germline CDR1 and CDR2 sequences are MDHEN and SYDVKM. The CDR3 nucleotides are TGTGCCAGCAGTTTAGTCCAGACTAATGAAAAACTGTTTTTT. Translating gives CASSLVQTNEKLFF.

This chain links TRBV5-4 with TRBJ2-1; D gene ambiguous. From germline, CDR1 is SGHNT and CDR2 YYREEE (reference sequence). CDR3 length: 15 amino acids. V was cut by 2 bases and J by 6 bases, with 15 bases left in between. The CDR3 bases are TGTGCCAGCAGCTTAGCCTCACCGACAACCAATGAGCAGTTCTTC. Encoded protein: CASSLASPTTNEQFF. The entire variable domain, with the rest obtained from reference TRBV5-4 and TRBJ2-1, is as follows: ETGVTQSPTHLIKTRGQQVTLRCSSQSGHNTVSWYQQALGQGPQFIFQYYREEENGRGNFPPRFSGLQFPNYSSELNVNALELDDSALYLCASSLASPTTNEQFFGPGTRLTVL.

The chain recombines TRBV7-2 with TRBJ2-7, with 9 bases lining up with TRBD2. The CDR3 sequence is 18 residues long. Trimming at V came to 4 bases and at J to 3 bases, leaving 16 bases not matched to a gene. Germline V gene sequence: CDR1 SGHTA, CDR2 FQGNSA. CDR3 in DNA: TGTGCCAGCAGCTCTCGCGGTGATTCTAGCGGGATCCACTACGAGCAGTACTTC. It encodes CASSSRGDSSGIHYEQYF.

Only one count was recorded for this clone. The chain joins TRBV7-9 to TRBJ2-3; D is perhaps TRBD1 (5 bases). Germline values: CDR1 SEHNR, CDR2 FQNEAQ (reference sequence). The CDR3 totals 17 residues. V shed 5 bases and J shed 0 bases, with 18 bases lying between them. The CDR3 coding sequence is TGTGCCAGCAGCCCCCCCCTAGGGGTCCCTAGCACAGATACGCAGTATTTT. It is translated as CASSPPLGVPSTDTQYF.

The rearrangement links TRBV29-1 to TRBJ2-5; 8 nucleotides agree with TRBD2. Trimming cost V 4 bases and J 2 bases; bases outside gene matches: 6. There are 14 residues in the CDR3. Germline-derived CDR1 and CDR2 are SQVTM and ANQGSEA. The CDR3 bases are TGCAGCGTTGGGGGTAGCGGGACTCAAGAGACCCAGTACTTC. Translation: CSVGGSGTQETQYF.

V usage is TRBV6-4 and J usage is TRBJ1-5; 9 bases match TRBD1. The CDR3 length is 14 residues. The germline V gene encodes CDR1 MRHNA and CDR2 SNTAGT. The ends lost 3 bases at V and 4 bases at J; junction bases unmatched: 1. Written as DNA, the CDR3 is TGTGCCAGCAGTGAGGGACAGGGTAATCAGCCCCAGCATTTT. It specifies CASSEGQGNQPQHF.

About this clone itself: With a much larger clone just one base away, this may be a read error. Other DNA sequences in this specimen translate into the identical CDR3. The J gene is TRBJ2-7, the V gene TRBV9, with 9 bases aligning to TRBD1. The germline V gene has CDR1 SGDLS and CDR2 YYNGEE. With 0 bases clipped from V and 4 bases from J, the junction kept 2 bases outside the gene matches. The CDR3 contains 14 residues. CDR3 loop: CASSVEDRGYEQYF. The CDR3 bases are TGTGCCAGCAGCGTAGAGGACAGGGGATACGAGCAGTACTTC.

The chain is built from TRBV10-2 and TRBJ2-2; D unclear. The germline gives CDR1 WSHSY, CDR2 SAAADI. There are 15 residues in the CDR3. V shed 10 bases and J shed 2 bases, with 17 bases lying between them. CDR3 protein: CATRRGEANTGELFF. Here the CDR3 DNA reads TGCGCCACCCGAAGAGGAGAAGCCAACACCGGGGAGCTGTTTTTT.

The rearrangement uses TRBV19 and TRBJ2-3, with 10 positions matching TRBD1. The CDR3 consists of 15 residues. V lost 6 bases, J lost 5 bases, and 8 bases stayed unmatched. CDR1 is LNHDA, CDR2 SQIVND, per germline (reference sequence). As DNA, the CDR3 is TGTGCCAGTAGATCGTGGACAGGGGGGGTAGATACGCAGTATTTT. Translation gives CASRSWTGGVDTQYF.

The V gene is TRBV5-4, the J gene TRBJ2-2; 12 bases match TRBD1. CDR3 size: 17 residues. The V segment lost 4 bases and the J segment 0 bases; nucleotides outside the gene matches: 4. Germline V gene sequence: CDR1 SGHNT, CDR2 YYREEE (reference sequence). For the CDR3, the DNA is TGTGCCAGCAGCCGGGACAGGGGGCTAGCGAACACCGGGGAGCTGTTTTTT. Its protein product is CASSRDRGLANTGELFF.

This CDR3 reads CASSHGQSYNEQFF. DNA of the CDR3: TGTGCCAGTAGTCACGGACAGTCCTACAATGAGCAGTTCTTC. The chain links TRBV19 to TRBJ2-1; D perhaps matches TRBD1 (6 bases). The V and J ends lost 5 bases and 1 base respectively, with 9 bases between them. Germline V gene sequence: CDR1 LNHDA, CDR2 SQIVND (reference sequence). There are 14 residues in the CDR3.

The genes are TRBV6-6 and TRBJ1-4; D ambiguous. Trimming left V 6 bases short and J 8 bases short, with 16 bases between. Looked up from germline, CDR1 is MNHNY and CDR2 is SVGAGI (reference sequence). The CDR3 runs to 14 residues. The CDR3 bases are TGTGCCAGCAGCCGAGAAGTCGCGGGGGAAAAACTGTTTTTT. Protein sequence: CASSREVAGEKLFF.

The genes are TRBV7-9 and TRBJ2-1, with TRBD2 matching over 13 bases. Losses at the gene ends were 5 bases for V and 9 bases for J; bases not matched to a gene: 10. The germline V gene has CDR1 SEHNR and CDR2 FQNEAQ (reference sequence). The CDR3 is 16 amino acids. CDR3 sequence reads: CASSPGLAGPVPEQFF. CDR3 bases: TGTGCCAGCAGCCCGGGACTAGCGGGACCTGTGCCTGAGCAGTTCTTC.

This chain links TRBV5-1 with TRBJ1-3; D gene unclear. Germline V lookup: CDR1 SGHRS, CDR2 YFSETQ. Trimming removed 0 bases at V and 0 bases at J, with 7 bases between. This CDR3 is 15 amino acids long. The CDR3: CASSLDQYSGNTIYF. CDR3 nucleotides: TGCGCCAGCAGCTTGGATCAGTACTCTGGAAACACCATATATTTT.

The CDR3 region has the DNA TGTGCCAGCAGTTACTCGAGGGGGAGTCAACCAGGGACCCAGTACTTC. This sequence encodes CASSYSRGSQPGTQYF. The V and J genes are TRBV6-2 or TRBV6-3 and TRBJ2-5, with D possibly matching TRBD1 (6 bases). Germline V lookup: CDR1 MNHEY, CDR2 SVGEGT. The CDR3 is 16 amino acids. V lost 0 bases and J 7 bases, leaving 18 bases between the germline ends.

The chain has TRBV6-5 and TRBJ2-7; 13 bases are a match to TRBD2. In germline, CDR1 is MNHEY, CDR2 SVGAGI. The CDR3 covers 15 residues. The J segment lost 0 bases and the V segment lost 7 bases, leaving 3 bases of the junction unmatched. The chain's CDR3 is CASIRTSGSSYEQYF. The DNA for the CDR3 is TGTGCCAGCATTCGGACTAGCGGGAGCTCCTACGAGCAGTACTTC.

J is TRBJ1-5 and V is TRBV12-3 or TRBV12-4, with TRBD1 as a possible D gene (5 bases). This CDR3 contains 12 residues. Trimming took 6 bases from V and 7 from J, leaving 10 bases between them. The CDR3 sequence is CASSLGGQPQHF. The CDR3 DNA sequence: TGTGCCAGCAGCCTCGGGGGGCAGCCCCAGCATTTT.

The V gene is TRBV5-1, the J gene TRBJ1-4; 7 bases line up with TRBD1. CDR3 length equals 13 residues. V gave up 7 bases and J gave up 4 bases; unmatched junction bases: 4. The germline CDR1 and CDR2 sequences are SGHRS and YFSETQ. This CDR3 is CASRRDSNEKLFF. The DNA for the CDR3 is TGCGCCAGCCGACGGGACAGTAATGAAAAACTGTTTTTT.